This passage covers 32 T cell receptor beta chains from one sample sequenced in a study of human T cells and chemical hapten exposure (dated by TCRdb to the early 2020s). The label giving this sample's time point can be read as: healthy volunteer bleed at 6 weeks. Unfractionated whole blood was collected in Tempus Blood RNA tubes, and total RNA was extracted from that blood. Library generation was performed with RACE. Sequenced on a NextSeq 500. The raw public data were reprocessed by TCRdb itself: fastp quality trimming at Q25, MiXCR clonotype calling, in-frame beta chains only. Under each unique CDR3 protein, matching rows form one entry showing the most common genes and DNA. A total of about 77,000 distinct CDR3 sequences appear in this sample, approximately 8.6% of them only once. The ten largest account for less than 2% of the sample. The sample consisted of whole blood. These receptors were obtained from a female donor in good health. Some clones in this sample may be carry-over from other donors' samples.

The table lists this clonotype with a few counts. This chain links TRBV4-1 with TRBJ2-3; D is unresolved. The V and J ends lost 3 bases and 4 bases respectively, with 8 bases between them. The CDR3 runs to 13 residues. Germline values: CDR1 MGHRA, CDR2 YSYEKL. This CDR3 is CASSQYFPDTQYF. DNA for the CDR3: TGCGCCAGCAGCCAGTATTTCCCAGATACGCAGTATTTT.

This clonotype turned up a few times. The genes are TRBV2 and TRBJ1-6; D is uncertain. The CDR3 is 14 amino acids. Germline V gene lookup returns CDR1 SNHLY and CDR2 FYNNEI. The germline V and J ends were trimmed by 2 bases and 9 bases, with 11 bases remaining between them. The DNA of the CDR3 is TGTGCCAGCAGTGAACTGGGGTCGACTTCACCCCTCCACTTT. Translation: CASSELGSTSPLHF. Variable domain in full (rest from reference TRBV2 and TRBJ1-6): EPEVTQTPSHQVTQMGQEVILRCVPISNHLYFYWYRQILGQKVEFLVSFYNNEISEKSEIFDDQFSVERPDGSNFTLKIRSTKLEDSAMYFCASSELGSTSPLHFGNGTRLTVT.

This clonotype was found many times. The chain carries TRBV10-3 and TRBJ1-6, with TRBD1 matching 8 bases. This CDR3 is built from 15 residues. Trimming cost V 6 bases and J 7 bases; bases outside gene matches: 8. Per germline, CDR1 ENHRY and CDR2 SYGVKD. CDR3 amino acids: CAIRSTGEANSPLHF. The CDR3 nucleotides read TGTGCCATCAGGTCGACAGGGGAGGCGAATTCACCCCTCCACTTT.

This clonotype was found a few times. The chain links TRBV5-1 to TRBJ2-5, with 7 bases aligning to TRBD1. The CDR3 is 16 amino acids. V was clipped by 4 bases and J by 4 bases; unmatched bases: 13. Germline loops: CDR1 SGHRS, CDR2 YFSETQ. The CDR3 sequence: CASSPEGAIFGETQYF. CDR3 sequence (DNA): TGCGCCAGCAGCCCCGAGGGGGCCATCTTCGGAGAGACCCAGTACTTC. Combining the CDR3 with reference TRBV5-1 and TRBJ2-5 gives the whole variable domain KAGVTQTPRYLIKTRGQQVTLSCSPISGHRSVSWYQQTPGQGLQFLFEYFSETQRNKGNFPGRFSGRQFSNSRSEMNVSTLELGDSALYLCASSPEGAIFGETQYFGPGTRLLVL.

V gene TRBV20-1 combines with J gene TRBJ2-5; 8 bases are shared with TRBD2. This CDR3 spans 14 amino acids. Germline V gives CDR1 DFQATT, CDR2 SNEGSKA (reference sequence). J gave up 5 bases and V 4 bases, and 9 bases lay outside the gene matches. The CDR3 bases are TGCAGTGCTAAGATCGTCGGGGGGGTTGAGACCCAGTACTTC. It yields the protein CSAKIVGGVETQYF.

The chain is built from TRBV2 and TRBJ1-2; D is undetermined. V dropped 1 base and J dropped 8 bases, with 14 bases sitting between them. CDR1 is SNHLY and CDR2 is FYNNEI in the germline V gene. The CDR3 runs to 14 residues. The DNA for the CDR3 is TGTGCCAGCAGTGAAGTTGCCAAATCAACGGGCTACACCTTC. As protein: CASSEVAKSTGYTF.

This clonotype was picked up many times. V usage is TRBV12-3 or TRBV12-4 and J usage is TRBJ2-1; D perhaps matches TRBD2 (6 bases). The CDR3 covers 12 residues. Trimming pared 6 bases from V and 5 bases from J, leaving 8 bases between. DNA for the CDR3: TGTGCCAGCAGCCGGGGGAACAATGAGCAGTTCTTC. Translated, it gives CASSRGNNEQFF.

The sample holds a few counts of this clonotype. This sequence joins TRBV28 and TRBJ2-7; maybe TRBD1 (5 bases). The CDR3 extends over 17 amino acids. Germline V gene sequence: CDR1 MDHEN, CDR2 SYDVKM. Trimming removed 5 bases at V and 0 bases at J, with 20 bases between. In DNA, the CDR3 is TGTGCCAGCAGTCCGACAGACATCCCTCCTAGCTCCTACGAGCAGTACTTC. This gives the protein CASSPTDIPPSSYEQYF. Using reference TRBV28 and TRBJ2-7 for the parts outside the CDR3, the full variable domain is DVKVTQSSRYLVKRTGEKVFLECVQDMDHENMFWYRQDPGLGLRLIYFSYDVKMKEKGDIPEGYSVSREKKERFSLILESASTNQTSMYLCASSPTDIPPSSYEQYFGPGTRLTVT.

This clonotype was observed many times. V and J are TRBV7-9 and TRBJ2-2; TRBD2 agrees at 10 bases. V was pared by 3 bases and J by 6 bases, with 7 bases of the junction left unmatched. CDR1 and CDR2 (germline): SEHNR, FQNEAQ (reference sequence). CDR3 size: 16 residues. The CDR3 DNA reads TGTGCCAGCAGCTTCACCGGGACTAGCGTGTCCGGGGAGCTGTTTTTT. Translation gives CASSFTGTSVSGELFF.

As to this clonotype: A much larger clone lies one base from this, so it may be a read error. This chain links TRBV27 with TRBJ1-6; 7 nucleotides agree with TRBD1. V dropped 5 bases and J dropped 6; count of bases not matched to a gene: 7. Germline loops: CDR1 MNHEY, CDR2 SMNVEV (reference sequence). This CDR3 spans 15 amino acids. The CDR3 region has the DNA TGTGCCAGCAGTCAACCGGGACAGTGTAATTCACCCCTCCACTTT. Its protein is CASSQPGQCNSPLHF.

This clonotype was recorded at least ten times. This CDR3 reads CASSFGPYNEQFF. The CDR3 DNA reads as TGTGCCAGCAGTTTCGGGCCCTACAATGAGCAGTTCTTC. The chain recombines TRBV12-3 or TRBV12-4 with TRBJ2-1; no definite D call. V was cut by 3 bases and J by 2 bases, with 5 bases left in between. The CDR3 spans 13 residues.

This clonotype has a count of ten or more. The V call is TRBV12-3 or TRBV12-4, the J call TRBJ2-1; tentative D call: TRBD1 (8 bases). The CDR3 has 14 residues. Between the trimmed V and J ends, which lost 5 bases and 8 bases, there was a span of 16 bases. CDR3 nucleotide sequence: TGTGCCAGCAGTGAGCGGACAGGGAGGGATGAGCAGTTCTTC. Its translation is CASSERTGRDEQFF.

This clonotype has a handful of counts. The CDR3 bases are TGTGCCAGCAGCTTCCGGACAGGCTACAATGAGCAGTTCTTC. Its translation is CASSFRTGYNEQFF. The rearrangement uses TRBV7-2 and TRBJ2-1, with 7 bases lining up with TRBD1. After removal of 3 bases from V and 3 bases from J, the junction contained 2 bases not matched to a gene. This CDR3 has 14 residues. CDR1 and CDR2 (germline): SGHTA, FQGNSA.

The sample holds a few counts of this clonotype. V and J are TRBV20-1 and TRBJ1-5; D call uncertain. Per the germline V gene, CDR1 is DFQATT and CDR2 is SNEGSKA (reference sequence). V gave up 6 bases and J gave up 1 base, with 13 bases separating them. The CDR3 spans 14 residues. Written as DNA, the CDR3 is TGCAGTGCCAGGCGTTGGACGAGCAATCAGCCCCAGCATTTT. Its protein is CSARRWTSNQPQHF.

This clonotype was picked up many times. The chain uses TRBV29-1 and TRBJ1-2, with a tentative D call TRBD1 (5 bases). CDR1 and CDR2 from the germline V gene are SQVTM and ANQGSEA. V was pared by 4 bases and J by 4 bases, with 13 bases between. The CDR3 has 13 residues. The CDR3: CSVGLGVGYGYTF. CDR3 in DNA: TGCAGCGTTGGATTGGGGGTGGGCTATGGCTACACCTTC.

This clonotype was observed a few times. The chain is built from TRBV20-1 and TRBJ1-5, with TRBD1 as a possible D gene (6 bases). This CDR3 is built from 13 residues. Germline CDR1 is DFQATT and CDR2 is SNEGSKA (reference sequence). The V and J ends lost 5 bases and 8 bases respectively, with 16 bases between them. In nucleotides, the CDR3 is TGCAGTGCTGGTACAGGGAGAGGGGAGCCCCAGCATTTT. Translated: CSAGTGRGEPQHF.

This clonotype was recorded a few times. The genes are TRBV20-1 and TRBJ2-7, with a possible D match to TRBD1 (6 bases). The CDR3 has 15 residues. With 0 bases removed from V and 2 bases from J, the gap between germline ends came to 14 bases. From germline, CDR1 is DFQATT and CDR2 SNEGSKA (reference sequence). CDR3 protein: CSARELTTGPYEQYF. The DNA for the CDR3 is TGCAGTGCTAGAGAGTTAACGACAGGACCCTACGAGCAGTACTTC.

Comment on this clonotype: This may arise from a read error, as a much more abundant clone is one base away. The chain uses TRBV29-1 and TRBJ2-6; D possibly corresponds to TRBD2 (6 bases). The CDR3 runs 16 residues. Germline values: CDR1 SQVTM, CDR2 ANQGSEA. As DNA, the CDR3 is TGCAGCGTGGAATTCGGACGGGACTCTGGGGCCAACGCCCTGACTTTC. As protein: CSVEFGRDSGANALTF.

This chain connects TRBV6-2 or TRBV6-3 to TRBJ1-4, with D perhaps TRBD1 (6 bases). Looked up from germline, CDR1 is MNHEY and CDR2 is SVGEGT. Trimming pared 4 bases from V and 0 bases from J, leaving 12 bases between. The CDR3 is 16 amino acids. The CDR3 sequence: CASSSTGYATNEKLFF. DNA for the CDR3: TGTGCCAGCAGTTCGACAGGATATGCAACTAATGAAAAACTGTTTTTT.

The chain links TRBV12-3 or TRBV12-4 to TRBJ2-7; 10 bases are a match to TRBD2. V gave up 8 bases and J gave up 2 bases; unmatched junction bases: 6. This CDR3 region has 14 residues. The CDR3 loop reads CASSFLAGAYEQYF. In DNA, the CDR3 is TGTGCCAGCTCCTTTCTAGCGGGGGCCTACGAGCAGTACTTC.

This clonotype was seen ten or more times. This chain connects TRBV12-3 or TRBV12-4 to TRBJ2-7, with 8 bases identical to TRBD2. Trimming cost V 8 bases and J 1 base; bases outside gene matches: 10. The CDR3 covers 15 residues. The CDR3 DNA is TGTGCCAGCGCCACCCGGGGGGGGCCTTCCTACGAGCAGTACTTC. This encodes CASATRGGPSYEQYF.

The CDR3 protein is CASSLEGKNIQYF. The CDR3 DNA reads as TGTGCCAGCAGCTTAGAAGGAAAGAACATTCAGTACTTC. V gene TRBV7-9 combines with J gene TRBJ2-4, with unresolved D. CDR1 SEHNR and CDR2 FQNEAQ come from the germline V gene (reference sequence). The CDR3 totals 13 residues. The V and J ends lost 1 base and 7 bases respectively, with 8 bases between them.

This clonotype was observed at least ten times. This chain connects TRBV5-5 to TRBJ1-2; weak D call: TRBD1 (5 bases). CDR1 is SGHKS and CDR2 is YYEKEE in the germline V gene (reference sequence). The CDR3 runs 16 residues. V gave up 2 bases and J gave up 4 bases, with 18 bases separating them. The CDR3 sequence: CASSFEKGLSFYGYTF. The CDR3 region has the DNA TGTGCCAGCAGCTTCGAGAAGGGGCTAAGCTTCTATGGCTACACCTTC.

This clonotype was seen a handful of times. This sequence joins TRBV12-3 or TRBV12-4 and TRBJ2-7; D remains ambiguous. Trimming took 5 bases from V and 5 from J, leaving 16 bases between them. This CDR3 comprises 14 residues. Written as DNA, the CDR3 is TGTGCCAGCAGTCCCTCCTGGGGTAAGAACGAGCAGTACTTC. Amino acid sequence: CASSPSWGKNEQYF.

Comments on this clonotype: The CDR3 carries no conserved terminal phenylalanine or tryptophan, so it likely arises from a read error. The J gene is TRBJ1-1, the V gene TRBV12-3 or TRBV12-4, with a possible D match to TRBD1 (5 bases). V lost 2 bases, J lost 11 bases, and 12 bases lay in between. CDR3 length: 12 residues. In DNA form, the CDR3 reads TGTGCCAGCAGTTTATTTTTGGGGCAGGCTTTCTCT. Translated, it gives CASSLFLGQAFS.

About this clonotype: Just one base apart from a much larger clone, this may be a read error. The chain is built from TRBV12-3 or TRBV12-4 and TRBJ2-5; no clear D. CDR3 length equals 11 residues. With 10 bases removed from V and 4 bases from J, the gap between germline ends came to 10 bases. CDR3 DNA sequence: TGTGCCACCCGCATCACAGAGACCCAGTACTTC. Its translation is CATRITETQYF.

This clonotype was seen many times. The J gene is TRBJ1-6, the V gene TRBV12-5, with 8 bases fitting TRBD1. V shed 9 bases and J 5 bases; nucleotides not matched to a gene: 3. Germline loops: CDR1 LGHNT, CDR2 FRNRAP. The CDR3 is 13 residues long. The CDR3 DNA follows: TGTGCTAGCGGACAGGGTAATAATTCACCCCTCCACTTT. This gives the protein CASGQGNNSPLHF.

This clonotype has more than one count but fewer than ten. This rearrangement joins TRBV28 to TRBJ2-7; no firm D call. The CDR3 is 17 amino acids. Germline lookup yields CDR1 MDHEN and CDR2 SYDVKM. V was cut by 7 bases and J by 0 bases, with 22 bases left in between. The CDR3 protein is CASTSRTAVKSSYEQYF. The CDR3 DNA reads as TGTGCCAGCACTTCAAGGACGGCCGTTAAATCCTCCTACGAGCAGTACTTC.

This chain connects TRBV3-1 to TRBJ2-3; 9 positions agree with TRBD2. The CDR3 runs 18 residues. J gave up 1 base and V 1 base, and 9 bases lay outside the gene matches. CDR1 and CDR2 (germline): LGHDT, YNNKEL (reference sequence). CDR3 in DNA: TGTGCCAGCAGCCAAGGTCTAGCGGGGCTCAGGGGCACAGATACGCAGTATTTT. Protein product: CASSQGLAGLRGTDTQYF.

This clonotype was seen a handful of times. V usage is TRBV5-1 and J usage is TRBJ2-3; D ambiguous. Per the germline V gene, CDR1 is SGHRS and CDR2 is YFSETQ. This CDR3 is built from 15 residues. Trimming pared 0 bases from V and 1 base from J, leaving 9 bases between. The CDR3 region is CASSLESSGTDTQYF. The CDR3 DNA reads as TGCGCCAGCAGCTTGGAAAGTTCGGGCACAGATACGCAGTATTTT.

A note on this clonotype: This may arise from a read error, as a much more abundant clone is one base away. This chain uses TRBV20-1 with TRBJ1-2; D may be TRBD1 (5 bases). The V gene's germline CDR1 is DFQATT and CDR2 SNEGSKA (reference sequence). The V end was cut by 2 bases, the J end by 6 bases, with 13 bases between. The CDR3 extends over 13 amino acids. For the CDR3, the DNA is TGCAGTGCTAGACAGGGAGGTAGCGATGGCTACACCTTC. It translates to CSARQGGSDGYTF.

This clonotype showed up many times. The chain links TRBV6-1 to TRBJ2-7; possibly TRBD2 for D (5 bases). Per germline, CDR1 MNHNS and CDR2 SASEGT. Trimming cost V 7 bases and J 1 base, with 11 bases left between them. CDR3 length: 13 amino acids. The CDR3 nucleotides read TGTGCCAGCACCCGGAGGTCATCCTACGAGCAGTACTTC. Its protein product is CASTRRSSYEQYF.